These 10 T cell receptor beta chains came from one sample sequenced in a study of cytomegalovirus exposure and HLA in healthy donors. Generated by immunoSEQ multiplex PCR, the TCRdb table keeps only in-frame clones and is missing some. Counted here are about 160,000 clones, roughly 89% occurring once; the ten biggest clones make up around a tenth. Sequenced input: PBMCs. The receptors were gathered from a woman between 18 and 30 years old in good health and CMV-seropositive.

The rearrangement uses TRBV19 and TRBJ2-5, with 9 bases lining up with TRBD1. J gave up 2 bases and V 4 bases, and 5 bases lay outside the gene matches. CDR1 and CDR2 from the germline V gene are LNHDA and SQIVND (reference sequence). The CDR3 sequence is 15 residues long. CDR3 region: CASSTGQGPQETQYF. DNA for the CDR3: TGTGCCAGTAGTACGGGACAGGGCCCTCAAGAGACCCAGTACTTC.

The chain joins TRBV10-3 to TRBJ2-1; D may be TRBD1 (5 bases). Germline assignment: CDR1 ENHRY and CDR2 SYGVKD. Trimming took 7 bases from V and 4 from J, leaving 20 bases between them. The CDR3 runs 16 residues. In DNA form, the CDR3 reads TGTGCCATCAAGGCCCCCCGGGCAGGGCCTTACAATGAGCAGTTCTTC. It translates to CAIKAPRAGPYNEQFF.

The chain couples TRBV19 to TRBJ2-1; TRBD2 matches at 8 bases. CDR1 and CDR2 (germline): LNHDA, SQIVND (reference sequence). The CDR3 sequence is 15 residues long. Germline trimming cut 6 bases from V and 9 bases from J; bases unmatched to any gene: 13. CDR3 loop: CASRLQGSGGGEQFF. The CDR3 nucleotides read TGTGCCAGTAGACTACAGGGCTCGGGAGGGGGTGAGCAGTTCTTC.

The chain recombines TRBV5-4 with TRBJ2-5; the match to TRBD2 covers 7 bases. Germline V lookup: CDR1 SGHNT, CDR2 YYREEE (reference sequence). The CDR3 is 18 amino acids. V lost 1 base and J lost 4; bases outside the gene matches: 16. The CDR3 DNA reads as TGTGCCAGCAGCTTGAAGTTAGGGGTCCGGGACTACGGAGAGACCCAGTACTTC. Translation: CASSLKLGVRDYGETQYF.

A note on this clone: The same CDR3 arises from other DNA sequences in this sample as well. V gene TRBV5-1 combines with J gene TRBJ1-3; D is perhaps TRBD1 (6 bases). CDR3 length: 14 residues. V was pared by 0 bases and J by 4 bases, with 8 bases between. In germline, CDR1 is SGHRS, CDR2 YFSETQ. The CDR3 nucleotides are TGCGCCAGCAGCTTGGGTGGGACAGGAAACACCATATATTTT. Translation gives CASSLGGTGNTIYF.

The chain uses TRBV10-3 and TRBJ2-3, with D possibly TRBD2 on 5 matching bases. The CDR3 is made up of 13 amino acids. Germline V gene lookup returns CDR1 ENHRY and CDR2 SYGVKD. The V end lost 6 bases, the J end lost 2 bases, and 9 bases lay between the germline ends. The CDR3 spells CAIRGANTDTQYF. CDR3 nucleotide sequence: TGTGCCATCAGGGGAGCAAACACAGATACGCAGTATTTT.

The sample holds one count of this clone. The chain is built from TRBV5-4 and TRBJ2-7, with a tentative D call TRBD1 (6 bases). The V gene's germline CDR1 is SGHNT and CDR2 YYREEE (reference sequence). The CDR3 runs 14 residues. V dropped 3 bases and J dropped 3 bases, with 13 bases sitting between them. CDR3 in DNA: TGTGCCAGCAGCTGGGGGCCCGGGATCTACGAGCAGTACTTC. It is translated as CASSWGPGIYEQYF.

This chain joins TRBV7-3 and TRBJ1-1; D unresolved. CDR1 is SGHTA, CDR2 FQGTGA, per germline. This CDR3 comprises 15 residues. The germline V and J ends were trimmed by 3 bases and 7 bases, with 18 bases remaining between them. The CDR3 loop reads CASSLAQVPLGEAFF. The CDR3 DNA reads as TGTGCCAGCAGCTTGGCCCAGGTTCCTCTTGGTGAAGCTTTCTTT.

This clone was observed a single time. V and J are TRBV15 and TRBJ2-7; D perhaps matches TRBD1 (6 bases). This CDR3 contains 16 residues. Trimming shortened V by 0 bases and J by 0 bases, and 12 bases separated the two germline ends. Germline CDR1 and CDR2: LNHNV and YYDKDF (reference sequence). Here the CDR3 reads CATSRDTGRPSYEQYF. CDR3 in DNA: TGTGCCACCAGCAGAGACACAGGGAGACCCTCCTACGAGCAGTACTTC.

The chain couples TRBV29-1 to TRBJ2-1, with 16 bases matching TRBD2. Unmatched junction bases numbered 9, after V lost 3 bases and J lost 7 bases. Germline CDR1 reads SQVTM; CDR2 reads ANQGSEA. CDR3 size: 17 residues. The CDR3 coding sequence is TGCAGCGTTGAGGGGACTAGCGGGAGGGCCTTGGGGAATGAGCAGTTCTTC. Protein: CSVEGTSGRALGNEQFF.